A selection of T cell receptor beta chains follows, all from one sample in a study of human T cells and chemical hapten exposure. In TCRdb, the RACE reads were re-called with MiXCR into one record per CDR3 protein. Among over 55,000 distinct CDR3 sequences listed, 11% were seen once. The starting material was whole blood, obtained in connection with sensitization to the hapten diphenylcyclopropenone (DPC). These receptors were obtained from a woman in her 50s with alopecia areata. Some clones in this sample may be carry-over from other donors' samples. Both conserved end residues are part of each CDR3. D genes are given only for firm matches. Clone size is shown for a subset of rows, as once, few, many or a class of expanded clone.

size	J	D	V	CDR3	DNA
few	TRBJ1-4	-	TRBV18	CASSSWRATNEKLFF	TGTGCCAGCTCGTCCTGGCGGGCGACTAATGAAAAACTGTTTTTT
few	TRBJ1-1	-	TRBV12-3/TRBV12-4	CASSLPPGAAFF	TGTGCCAGCAGTTTACCCCCTGGAGCAGCTTTCTTT
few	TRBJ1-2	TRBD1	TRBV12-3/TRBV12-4	CASSPRTGAYGYTF	TGTGCCAGCAGTCCCAGGACAGGGGCCTATGGCTACACCTTC
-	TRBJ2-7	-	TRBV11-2	CASSLVSRLMWEQYF	TGTGCCAGCAGCTTAGTTTCGCGACTCATGTGGGAGCAGTACTTC
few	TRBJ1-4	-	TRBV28	CASSVRGATNEKLFF	TGTGCCAGCAGTGTCAGGGGTGCAACTAATGAAAAACTGTTTTTT
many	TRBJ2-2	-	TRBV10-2	CASSGRKLNTGELFF	TGCGCCAGCAGTGGTAGAAAGCTGAACACCGGGGAGCTGTTTTTT
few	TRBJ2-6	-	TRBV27	CASSQRTAGANVLTF	TGTGCCAGCAGTCAACGTACGGCTGGGGCCAACGTCCTGACTTTC
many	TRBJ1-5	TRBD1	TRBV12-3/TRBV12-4	CASSLGTGGAGWHSNQPQHF	TGTGCCAGCAGTCTCGGGACAGGGGGCGCAGGATGGCATAGCAATCAGCCCCAGCATTTT
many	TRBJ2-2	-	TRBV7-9	CASSLVGQTGELFF	TGTGCCAGCAGCTTAGTTGGTCAAACCGGGGAGCTGTTTTTT
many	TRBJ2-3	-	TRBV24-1	CATSDFGLTDTQYF	TGTGCCACCAGTGATTTTGGCCTTACAGATACGCAGTATTTT
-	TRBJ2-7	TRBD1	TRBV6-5	CASSYSGQPAYEQYF	TGTGCCAGCAGTTACTCGGGACAGCCGGCCTACGAGCAGTACTTC
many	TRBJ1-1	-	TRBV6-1	CASSEWQGIAEAFF	TGTGCCAGCAGTGAATGGCAGGGGATCGCTGAAGCTTTCTTT
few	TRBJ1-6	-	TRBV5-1	CASSAGDNEGHSPLHF	TGCGCCAGCAGCGCGGGGGACAACGAAGGTCATTCACCCCTCCACTTT
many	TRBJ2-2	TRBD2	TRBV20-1	CSAPSTGLAGGYTGELFF	TGCAGTGCTCCCTCCACCGGACTAGCGGGAGGGTACACCGGGGAGCTGTTTTTT
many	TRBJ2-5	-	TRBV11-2	CASSETRGETQYF	TGTGCCAGCAGCGAGACTAGGGGTGAGACCCAGTACTTC
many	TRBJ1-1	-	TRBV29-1	CSVMKRQGNTEAFF	TGCAGCGTTATGAAACGGCAGGGGAACACTGAAGCTTTCTTT
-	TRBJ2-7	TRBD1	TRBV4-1	CASSRIGTGSYEQYF	TGCGCCAGCAGCCGGATCGGGACAGGGTCCTACGAGCAGTACTTC
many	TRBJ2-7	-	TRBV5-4	CASSPEKARYEQYF	TGTGCCAGCAGCCCGGAAAAGGCCCGGTACGAGCAGTACTTC
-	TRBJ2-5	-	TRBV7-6	CASSLGQFQETQYF	TGTGCCAGCAGTCTCGGACAATTTCAAGAGACCCAGTACTTC
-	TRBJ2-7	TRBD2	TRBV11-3	CVTFQPSGAYEQYF	TGTGTCACCTTCCAACCTAGCGGGGCTTACGAGCAGTACTTC
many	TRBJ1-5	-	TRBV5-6	CASSLSGFSNQPQHF	TGTGCCAGCAGCTTGAGTGGGTTTAGCAATCAGCCCCAGCATTTT
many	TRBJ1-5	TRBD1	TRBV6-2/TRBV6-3	CASSTRQGRQPQHF	TGTGCCAGCAGTACACGACAGGGACGTCAGCCCCAGCATTTT
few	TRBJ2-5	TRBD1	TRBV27	CASSNDREETQYF	TGTGCCAGCAGTAACGACAGGGAAGAGACCCAGTACTTC
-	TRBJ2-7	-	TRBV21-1	CASSLEDGPVLCPPEDEQYF	TGTGCCAGCAGCCTCGAGGACGGGCCTGTCCTCTGCCCACCTGAGGACGAGCAGTACTTC
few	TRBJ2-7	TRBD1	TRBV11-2	CASSLSQGATYEQYF	TGTGCCAGCAGCTTATCCCAGGGGGCAACCTACGAGCAGTACTTC
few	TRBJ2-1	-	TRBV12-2	CASRPISSGSSYNEQFF	TGTGCAAGTCGCCCCATTTCTAGCGGGAGCTCCTACAATGAGCAGTTCTTC
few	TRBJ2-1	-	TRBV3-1	CASSPGFNEQFF	TGTGCCAGCAGCCCTGGGTTCAATGAGCAGTTCTTC
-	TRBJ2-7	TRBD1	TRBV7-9	CASSLGQGQQYF	TGTGCCAGCAGCCTCGGACAGGGCCAGCAGTACTTC
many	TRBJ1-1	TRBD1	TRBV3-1	CASSFRDRVTEAFF	TGTGCCAGCAGCTTCCGGGACAGGGTCACTGAAGCTTTCTTT
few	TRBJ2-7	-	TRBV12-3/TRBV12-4	CASSLDTGRRYEQYF	TGTGCCAGCAGTCTAGACACGGGAAGGAGGTACGAGCAGTACTTC
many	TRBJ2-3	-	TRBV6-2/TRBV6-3	CASRKVRDTQYF	TGTGCCAGCAGAAAAGTGCGGGATACGCAGTATTTT
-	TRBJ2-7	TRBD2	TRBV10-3	CAISGGLAGDYEQYF	TGTGCCATCAGTGGGGGACTAGCGGGAGATTACGAGCAGTACTTC
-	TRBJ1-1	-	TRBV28	CASRSQALNTEAFF	TGTGCCAGCAGGAGCCAAGCCCTGAACACTGAAGCTTTCTTT
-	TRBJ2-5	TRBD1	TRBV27	CASSRTGGWGETQYF	TGTGCCAGCAGTCGGACAGGGGGTTGGGGGGAGACCCAGTACTTC
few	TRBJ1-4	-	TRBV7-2	CASRETPLREKLFF	TGTGCCAGCAGGGAGACACCCCTGAGGGAAAAACTGTTTTTT
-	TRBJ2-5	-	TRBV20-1	CSASLAGWETQYF	TGCAGTGCTAGCCTAGCCGGATGGGAGACCCAGTACTTC
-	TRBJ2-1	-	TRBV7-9	CASSRPFHDEQFF	TGTGCCAGCAGCCGCCCCTTTCACGATGAGCAGTTCTTC
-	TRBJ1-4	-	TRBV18	CASSRLIATNEKLFF	TGTGCCAGCTCACGGTTGATTGCAACTAATGAAAAACTGTTTTTT
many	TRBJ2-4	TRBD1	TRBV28	CASSGQGKSKNIQYF	TGTGCCAGCAGCGGACAGGGGAAATCCAAAAACATTCAGTACTTC
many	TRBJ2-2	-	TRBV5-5	CASSYSGRSGELFF	TGTGCCAGCAGCTATTCAGGGAGGTCCGGGGAGCTGTTTTTT
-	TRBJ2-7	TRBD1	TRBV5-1	CASSKGTGAYEQYF	TGCGCCAGCAGCAAGGGGACAGGCGCCTACGAGCAGTACTTC
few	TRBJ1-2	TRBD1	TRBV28	CASSLDTGGDGYTF	TGTGCCAGCAGTTTGGATACAGGGGGGGATGGCTACACCTTC
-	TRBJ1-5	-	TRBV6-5	CASSYTGAREQPQHF	TGTGCCAGCAGTTACACGGGGGCGAGGGAACAGCCCCAGCATTTT
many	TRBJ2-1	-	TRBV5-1	CASSFSGSSYNEQFF	TGCGCCAGCAGCTTTAGCGGCAGCTCCTACAATGAGCAGTTCTTC
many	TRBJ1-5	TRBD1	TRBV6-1	CASSDGTGNQPQHF	TGTGCCAGCAGTGACGGGACAGGGAATCAGCCCCAGCATTTT
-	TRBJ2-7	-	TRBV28	CASSLWGREQYF	TGTGCCAGCAGTTTGTGGGGTCGCGAGCAGTACTTC
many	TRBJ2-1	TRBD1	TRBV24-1	CATSDFGTGGHEQFF	TGTGCCACCAGTGATTTCGGGACAGGGGGGCATGAGCAGTTCTTC
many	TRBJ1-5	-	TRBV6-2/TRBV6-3	CASSYALGLLSNQPQHF	TGTGCCAGCAGTTACGCCCTGGGCCTCCTTAGCAATCAGCCCCAGCATTTT
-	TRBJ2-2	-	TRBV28	CASMGSTGELFF	TGTGCCAGCATGGGTAGCACCGGGGAGCTGTTTTTT